One and the same sample provided the 14 T cell receptor beta chains below, sequenced in a study of beta chain features in type 1 diabetes (dated by TCRdb to between 2018 and 2020). The library came from the immunoSEQ multiplex PCR assay. All of the isolated RNA was reverse transcribed with the High Capacity cDNA Reverse Transcription Kit, so expressed TCRB transcripts were sequenced. TCRdb obtained this table from immuneACCESS and retained in-frame rearrangements with V and J assigned. These tables miss some clones; where compared with another copy, unresolved V genes account for less than half of the shortfall, and the remainder is unexplained. The sample profile shows 220,000 or so clones; 68% of them were found once. Together, the top ten hold 0.053% of the sample. Material for sequencing was naive CD4+ T cells from blood. The cell subset or site label, as the study defines it: true naive CD4+ T cells. The origin of the receptors is a man aged 25 to 40 in good health.

The CDR3 loop reads CASLDRENQPQHF. The CDR3 nucleotides are TGTGCCAGTTTGGACAGGGAGAATCAGCCCCAGCATTTT. This chain connects TRBV19 to TRBJ1-5; 8 bases map to TRBD1. The CDR3 has 13 amino acids. In germline, CDR1 is LNHDA, CDR2 SQIVND (reference sequence). Unmatched junction bases numbered 4, after V lost 8 bases and J lost 4 bases.

The chain combines TRBV7-2 with TRBJ2-5; TRBD1 matches at 7 bases. CDR1 and CDR2 from the germline V gene are SGHTA and FQGNSA. This CDR3 contains 14 residues. V gave up 10 bases and J gave up 1 base; unmatched junction bases: 9. The CDR3 region is CATRQGRFQETQYF. CDR3 nucleotides: TGTGCCACCCGACAGGGCCGGTTCCAAGAGACCCAGTACTTC.

The rearrangement uses TRBV28 and TRBJ2-5; D is undetermined. CDR1 is MDHEN, CDR2 SYDVKM, per germline. The ends were cut back, 2 bases at V and 1 base at J, with 8 bases in the middle. CDR3 size: 14 residues. The CDR3 nucleotides read TGTGCCAGCAGTTTAAGAGGAGCCCAAGAGACCCAGTACTTC. This codes for CASSLRGAQETQYF.

This clone showed up just a few times. The rearrangement links TRBV25-1 to TRBJ2-5; 9 bases map to TRBD2. Germline V gives CDR1 MGHDK, CDR2 SYGVNS. The CDR3 runs 16 residues. V lost 3 bases, J lost 5 bases, and 10 bases stayed unmatched. The CDR3 DNA follows: TGTGCCAGCAGTGACTCCCTAGCGGGAAGGGGTGAGACCCAGTACTTC. Translation gives CASSDSLAGRGETQYF.

The rearrangement links TRBV11-2 to TRBJ2-5; the D is unclear. The CDR3 spans 11 residues. V lost 6 bases, J lost 5 bases, and 7 bases lay in between. Germline V CDR1 and CDR2: SGHAT, FQNNGV. This CDR3 reads CASRTVETQYF. The CDR3 nucleotides are TGTGCCAGCAGAACGGTCGAGACCCAGTACTTC.

This chain links TRBV4-3 with TRBJ1-2; no clear D gene. The germline CDR1 and CDR2 sequences are LGHNA and YSLEER. V was shortened by 0 bases and J by 5 bases, with 13 bases between the two germline ends. The CDR3 has 15 amino acids. In nucleotides, the CDR3 is TGCGCCAGCAGCCAAGAAACTTGGGGAACTTATGGCTACACCTTC. It specifies CASSQETWGTYGYTF.

The gene calls are TRBV7-2 and TRBJ2-7, with D uncertain. The CDR3 is made up of 15 amino acids. Looked up from germline, CDR1 is SGHTA and CDR2 is FQGNSA. Trimming took 5 bases from V and 1 from J, leaving 15 bases between them. Here the CDR3 reads CASSPQVTVSYEQYF. DNA for the CDR3: TGTGCCAGCAGCCCCCAGGTAACAGTTTCCTACGAGCAGTACTTC.

The chain joins TRBV9 to TRBJ2-5; 9 bases match TRBD2. Losses at the gene ends were 0 bases for V and 2 bases for J; bases not matched to a gene: 2. The CDR3 contains 15 residues. Per the germline V gene, CDR1 is SGDLS and CDR2 is YYNGEE. CDR3 residues: CASSVASGKQETQYF. The CDR3 nucleotides read TGTGCCAGCAGCGTAGCTAGCGGGAAACAAGAGACCCAGTACTTC.

The chain uses TRBV30 and TRBJ2-7; TRBD1 matches 9 bases. The CDR3 consists of 12 residues. Germline V gives CDR1 GTSNPN, CDR2 SVGIG (reference sequence). The V segment lost 8 bases and the J segment 6 bases; nucleotides outside the gene matches: 8. In DNA, the CDR3 is TGTGCCGGTCGGGACAGGGAGATCGAGCAGTACTTC. This translates into CAGRDREIEQYF.

CDR3 sequence (DNA): TGCAGCGTTGGAAAGGTACTTCAAGAGACCCAGTACTTC. Translating gives CSVGKVLQETQYF. The chain joins TRBV29-1 to TRBJ2-5; D gene uncertain. V lost 4 bases and J 2 bases, leaving 11 bases between the germline ends. CDR3 length equals 13 residues. Germline CDR1 SQVTM, CDR2 ANQGSEA.

There are a few counts of this clone. This sample includes further DNA sequences coding for the same CDR3. This chain uses TRBV5-1 with TRBJ2-7; 7 bases map to TRBD1. The CDR3 is 14 residues long. Germline CDR1 and CDR2: SGHRS and YFSETQ. Germline trimming cut 1 base from V and 1 base from J; bases unmatched to any gene: 2. In DNA, the CDR3 is TGCGCCAGCAGCTTGAGACAGGGATCCTACGAGCAGTACTTC. Translation: CASSLRQGSYEQYF.

The V and J genes are TRBV4-1 and TRBJ1-6, with D possibly being TRBD1 (6 bases). Germline CDR1 MGHRA, CDR2 YSYEKL. This CDR3 comprises 16 residues. The ends were cut back, 1 base at V and 0 bases at J, with 7 bases in the middle. In DNA form, the CDR3 reads TGCGCCAGCAGCCAAGCCAGGGGCTCCTATAATTCACCCCTCCACTTT. Translated: CASSQARGSYNSPLHF.

The V and J genes are TRBV19 and TRBJ1-1; no clear D gene. The CDR3 runs 13 residues. CDR1 and CDR2 (germline): LNHDA, SQIVND (reference sequence). Trimming left V 7 bases short and J 1 base short, with 10 bases between. The CDR3 nucleotides read TGTGCCAGTAAGCCGGCTCGGAACACTGAAGCTTTCTTT. It is translated as CASKPARNTEAFF.

This chain joins TRBV30 and TRBJ1-2, with 8 bases matching TRBD1. V gave up 5 bases and J gave up 4 bases; unmatched junction bases: 12. This CDR3 is 15 amino acids long. From germline, CDR1 is GTSNPN and CDR2 SVGIG (reference sequence). The DNA for the CDR3 is TGTGCCTGGGCCGGCGGACAGGGCCCTGGCTATGGCTACACCTTC. Encoded protein: CAWAGGQGPGYGYTF.